Listed below are T cell receptor beta chains from one sample, sequenced in a study of regulatory T cells in long-lasting Graves disease. TCRdb re-analysed the multiplex PCR reads in MiXCR, keeping a single row per CDR3 protein. Of around 500,000 distinct CDR3 sequences in the sample, less than 25% were seen once. The sample was peripheral blood mononuclear cells (PBMCs), taken when the disease was refractory, from a patient treated with antithyroid drugs. Source of these receptors: a female donor with Graves disease. The CDR3 runs from the conserved cysteine through the conserved F or W.

>TRBV28
CASTLTGATDEQYF
>TRBV28
CASSLIMETQYF
>TRBV20-1
CSARDGGAGYSNQPQHF
>TRBV27
CASSLLFGTGFMNTEAFF
>TRBV28
CASSSPRRSGRYNSPLHF
>TRBV14
CASSRDRFIDEQYF
>TRBV11-2
CASSSEGTLSYEQYF
>TRBV28
CASHLTGGLNTEAFF
>TRBV2
CASSELGLREQYF
>TRBV27
CASSPTWGSYEQYF
>TRBV7-9
CASSLRGVGKDTEAFF
>TRBV20-1
CSARVLGAPSGDSPLHF
>TRBV28
CASRVMNSPLHF
>TRBV20-1
CSTLGDRGRKGYGYTF
>TRBV28
CASSSPVGSGNQPQHF
>TRBV20-1
CSARGRGGQGALEQYF
>TRBV7-3
CASSPLGGLGTEAFF
>TRBV18
CASSPRAVRGTQYF
>TRBV5-1
CASSLVVGGPGEQYF
>TRBV6-1
CASTPGQGNIKRYEQYF
>TRBV5-1
CASSFDRASTDTQYF
>TRBV28
CASSLGETTNEKLFF
>TRBV9
CASSGDVSGKETQYF
>TRBV28
CASSLGQGRNIQYF
>TRBV3-1
CASSQVSEQYF
>TRBV6-1
CASSDRQGTTMNTEAFF
>TRBV4-1
CASSQDPRDAYGYTF
>TRBV7-2
CASSRTGLATPDTQYF
>TRBV12-3/TRBV12-4
CASSQRQGSNTGELFF
>TRBV11-2
CASSLVAGVTGNQPQHF
>TRBV4-1
CASSPRASGSYEQYF
>TRBV27
CASSLGPPSTDTQYF
>TRBV29-1
CSVGFAGGNTEAFF
>TRBV11-1
CASSSYRGPYEAFF
>TRBV5-4
CASSFEQDYGYTF
>TRBV5-1
CASSSTTGGNEQYF
>TRBV20-1
CSGKTEMNTEAFF
>TRBV12-3/TRBV12-4
CASSLAGSLNSPLHF
>TRBV19
CASTLIPGAEAFF
>TRBV7-2
CASSSPLPSGTSGRGAKNIQYF
>TRBV11-2
CASSPWAYDLSYEQYF
>TRBV7-2
CASSLEQGYDQPQHF
>TRBV11-2
CASSFPLDLYEQYF
>TRBV3-1
CASRSTPGQQNTEAFF
>TRBV7-2
CASSLVSGGSSYEQYF
>TRBV12-3/TRBV12-4
CASSLMGIGEAFF
>TRBV29-1
CSVLGMVQETQYF